What follows describes a single TCR beta chain. The data were taken from a study of blood T cell repertoires in COVID-19. Study context: The United States, Italy and Spain were the sources of the acute and convalescent COVID-19 samples.

The CDR3 loop spans 15 amino acids. V was shortened by 0 bases and J by 2 bases, with 9 bases between the two germline ends. Germline V lookup: CDR1 MRHNA, CDR2 SNTAGT. Per the study methods: By means of reference gene primer amplification, nucleated cell counts were estimated. Data came from immunoSEQ multiplex PCR; TCRdb stores just in-frame clones and leaves some out. V, J and clone size are taken as reported in that table, and D and trimming were inferred from the DNA itself. In the table there are under 450,000 clones, 70% to 90% of which are singletons. The source material was peripheral blood. This TCR came from a woman between 55 and 75 years old with COVID-19, enrolled during active disease. V gene TRBV6-4 combines with J gene TRBJ2-3, with D unclear. The CDR3 nucleotides are TGTGCCAGCAGTGACTCATGGCAGAACACAGATACGCAGTATTTT. It specifies CASSDSWQNTDTQYF.